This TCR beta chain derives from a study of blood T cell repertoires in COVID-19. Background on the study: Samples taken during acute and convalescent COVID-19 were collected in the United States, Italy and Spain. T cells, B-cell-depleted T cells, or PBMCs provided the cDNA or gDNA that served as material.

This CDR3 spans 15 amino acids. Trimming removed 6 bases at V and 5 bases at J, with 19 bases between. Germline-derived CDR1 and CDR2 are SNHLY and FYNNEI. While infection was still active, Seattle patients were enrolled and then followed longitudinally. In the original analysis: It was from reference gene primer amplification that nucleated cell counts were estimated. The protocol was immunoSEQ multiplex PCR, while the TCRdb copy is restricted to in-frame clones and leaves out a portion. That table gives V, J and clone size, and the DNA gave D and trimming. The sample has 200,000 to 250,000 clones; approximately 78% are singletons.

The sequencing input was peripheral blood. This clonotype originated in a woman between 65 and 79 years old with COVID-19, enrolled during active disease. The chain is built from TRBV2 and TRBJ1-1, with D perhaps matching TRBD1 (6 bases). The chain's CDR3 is CASRAVGGARTEAFF. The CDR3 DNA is TGTGCCAGCAGGGCCGTTGGGGGGGCGCGTACTGAAGCTTTCTTT.